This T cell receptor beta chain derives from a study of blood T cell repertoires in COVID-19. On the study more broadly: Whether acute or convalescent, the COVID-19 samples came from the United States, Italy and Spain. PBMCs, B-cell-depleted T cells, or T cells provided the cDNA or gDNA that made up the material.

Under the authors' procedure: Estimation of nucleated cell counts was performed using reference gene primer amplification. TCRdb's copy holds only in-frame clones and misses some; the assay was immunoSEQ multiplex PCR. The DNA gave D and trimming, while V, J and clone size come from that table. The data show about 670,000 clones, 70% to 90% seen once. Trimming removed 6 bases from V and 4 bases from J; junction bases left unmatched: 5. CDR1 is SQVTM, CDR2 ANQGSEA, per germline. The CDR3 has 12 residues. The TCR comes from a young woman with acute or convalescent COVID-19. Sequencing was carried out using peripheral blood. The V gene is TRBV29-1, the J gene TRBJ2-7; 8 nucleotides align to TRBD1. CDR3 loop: CSVDGQGYEQYF. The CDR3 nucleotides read TGCAGCGTCGACGGACAGGGATACGAGCAGTACTTC.